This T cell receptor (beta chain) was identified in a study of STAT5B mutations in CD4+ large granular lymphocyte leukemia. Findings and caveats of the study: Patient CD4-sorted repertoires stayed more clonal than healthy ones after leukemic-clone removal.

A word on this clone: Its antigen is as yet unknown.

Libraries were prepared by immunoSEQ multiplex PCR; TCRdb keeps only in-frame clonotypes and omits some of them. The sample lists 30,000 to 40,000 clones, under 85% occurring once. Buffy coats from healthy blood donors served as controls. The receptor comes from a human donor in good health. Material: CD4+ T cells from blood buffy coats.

The DNA of the CDR3 is TGTGCCAGCATGACGACTAGCGGGAGCTACGAGCAGTACTTC. Its protein product is CASMTTSGSYEQYF. The chain couples TRBV6-6 to TRBJ2-7, with 12 positions matching TRBD2. This CDR3 spans 14 amino acids. CDR1 is MNHNY, CDR2 SVGAGI, per germline (reference sequence). The J segment lost 3 bases and the V segment lost 7 bases, leaving 4 bases of the junction unmatched.